This T cell receptor beta chain stems from a study of vaccination effects on CD4 cells after COVID-19. On the study more broadly: Post-vaccine sampling took place a median of 72 days after the second dose.

Within the ViraFEST assay, antigen-specific CD4+ T cells underwent expansion with viral peptide pools prior to sequencing. Culture lasted about ten days before CD4+ T cell isolation. Each participant was given two doses of one vaccine (BNT162b2 or mRNA-1273). Wells each received around 2.1 million PBMC, cultured with around 10 IU/ml IL-2 and roughly 10 ug/ml peptides. Germline V gene data show CDR1 as LNHNV and CDR2 as YYDKDF (reference sequence). The CDR3 consists of 18 residues. V lost 0 bases and J lost 4, with 19 bases in between. This clone was counted only a few times. Its antigen is currently unknown. Study-wide results and caveats: After vaccination of healthy people, only 1 of 255 vaccine-induced clones cross-reacted with common cold coronaviruses.

TCRdb keeps only in-frame clones here, not all; method: immunoSEQ multiplex PCR. In the table there are tens of thousands of clones, around 69% of which are singletons. The sequence came from a human donor who received a COVID-19 vaccine. The sequences come from CD4+ T cells from PBMCs cultured with HCoV-229E spike peptides, collected after COVID-19 vaccination. The chain has TRBV15 and TRBJ2-1; D ambiguous. In nucleotides, the CDR3 is TGTGCCACCAGCAGAGATTCTCGAGCTGGGTTTAGTTACAATGAGCAGTTCTTC. Translating it yields CATSRDSRAGFSYNEQFF.